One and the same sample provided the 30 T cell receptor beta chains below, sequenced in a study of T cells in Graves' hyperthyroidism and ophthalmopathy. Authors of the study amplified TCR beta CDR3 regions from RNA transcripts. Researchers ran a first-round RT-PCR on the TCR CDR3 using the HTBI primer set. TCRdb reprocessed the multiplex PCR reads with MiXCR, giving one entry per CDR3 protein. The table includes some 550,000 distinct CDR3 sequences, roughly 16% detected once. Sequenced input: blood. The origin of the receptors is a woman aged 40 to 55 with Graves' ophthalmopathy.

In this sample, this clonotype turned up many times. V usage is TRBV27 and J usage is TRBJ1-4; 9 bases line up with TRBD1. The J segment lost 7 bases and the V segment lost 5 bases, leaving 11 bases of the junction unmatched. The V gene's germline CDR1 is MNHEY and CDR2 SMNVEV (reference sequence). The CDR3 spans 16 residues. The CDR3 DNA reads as TGTGCCAGCAGTCATCGACAGGGGGGCCTAGGTGAAAAACTGTTTTTT. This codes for CASSHRQGGLGEKLFF.

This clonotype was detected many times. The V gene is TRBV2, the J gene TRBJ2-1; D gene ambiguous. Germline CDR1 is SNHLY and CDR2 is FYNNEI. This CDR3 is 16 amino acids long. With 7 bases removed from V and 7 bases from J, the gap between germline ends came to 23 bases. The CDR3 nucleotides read TGTGCCAGCACTTCACGGGTCGGTCCCCTTAGAAATGAGCAGTTCTTC. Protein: CASTSRVGPLRNEQFF.

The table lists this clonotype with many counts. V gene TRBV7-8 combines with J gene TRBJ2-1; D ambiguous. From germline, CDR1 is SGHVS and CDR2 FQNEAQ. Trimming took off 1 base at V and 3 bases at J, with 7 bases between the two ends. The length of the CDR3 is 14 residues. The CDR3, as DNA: TGTGCCAGCAGCTTAGGTCGAGTCTACAATGAGCAGTTCTTC. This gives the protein CASSLGRVYNEQFF.

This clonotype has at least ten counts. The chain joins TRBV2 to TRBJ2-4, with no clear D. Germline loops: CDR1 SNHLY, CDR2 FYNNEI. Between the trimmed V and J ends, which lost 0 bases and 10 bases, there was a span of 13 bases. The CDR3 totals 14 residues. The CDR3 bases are TGTGCCAGCAGTGAAGCCGCGACCCAACCAATTCAGTACTTC. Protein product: CASSEAATQPIQYF.

CDR3 DNA sequence: TGTGCCAGCAGCTCCGTCCGCTCTGCCTTGAGGTTCTTC. It specifies CASSSVRSALRFF. This chain joins TRBV13 and TRBJ2-1; D unclear. Germline-derived CDR1 and CDR2 are PRHDT and FYEKMQ (reference sequence). V was pared by 4 bases and J by 15 bases, with 19 bases between. The CDR3 is 13 residues long.

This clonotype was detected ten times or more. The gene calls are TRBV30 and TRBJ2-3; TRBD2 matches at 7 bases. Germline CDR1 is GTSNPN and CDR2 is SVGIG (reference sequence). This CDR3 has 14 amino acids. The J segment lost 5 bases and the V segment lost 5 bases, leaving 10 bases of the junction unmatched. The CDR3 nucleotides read TGTGCCTGGTACCCACTGCGGGAGATAGATACGCAGTATTTT. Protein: CAWYPLREIDTQYF.

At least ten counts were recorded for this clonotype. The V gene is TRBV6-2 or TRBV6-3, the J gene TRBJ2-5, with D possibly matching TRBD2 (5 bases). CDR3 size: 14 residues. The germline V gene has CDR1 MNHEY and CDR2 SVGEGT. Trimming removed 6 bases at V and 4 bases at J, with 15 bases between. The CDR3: CASSRTSRGETQYF. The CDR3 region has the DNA TGTGCCAGCAGCAGGACCAGCCGGGGAGAGACCCAGTACTTC.

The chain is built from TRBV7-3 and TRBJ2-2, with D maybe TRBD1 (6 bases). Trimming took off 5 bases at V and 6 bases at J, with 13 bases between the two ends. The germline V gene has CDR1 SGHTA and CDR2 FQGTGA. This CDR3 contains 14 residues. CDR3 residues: CASSPTGSSGELFF. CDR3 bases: TGTGCCAGCAGCCCAACAGGGAGTTCCGGGGAGCTGTTTTTT.

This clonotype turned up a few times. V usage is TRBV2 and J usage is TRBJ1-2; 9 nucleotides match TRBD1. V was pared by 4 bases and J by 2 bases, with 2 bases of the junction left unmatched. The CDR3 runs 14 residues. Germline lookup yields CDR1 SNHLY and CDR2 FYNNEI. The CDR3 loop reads CASSVDRGNYGYTF. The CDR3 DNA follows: TGTGCCAGCAGTGTCGACAGGGGGAACTATGGCTACACCTTC.

CDR3 sequence: CASSLGADSYNSPLHF. CDR3 bases: TGTGCCAGCAGCTTAGGGGCTGACTCGTATAATTCACCCCTCCACTTT. The chain links TRBV7-8 to TRBJ1-6; no reliable D call. The ends were cut back, 1 base at V and 4 bases at J, with 11 bases in the middle. CDR3 size: 16 residues. Germline-derived CDR1 and CDR2 are SGHVS and FQNEAQ.

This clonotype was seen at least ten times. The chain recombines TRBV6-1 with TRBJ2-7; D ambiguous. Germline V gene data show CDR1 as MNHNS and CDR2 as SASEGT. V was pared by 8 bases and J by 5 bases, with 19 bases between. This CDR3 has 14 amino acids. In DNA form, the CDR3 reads TGTGCCAGCGCTCGCGTTGTAACGGCTAACGAGCAGTACTTC. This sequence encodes CASARVVTANEQYF.

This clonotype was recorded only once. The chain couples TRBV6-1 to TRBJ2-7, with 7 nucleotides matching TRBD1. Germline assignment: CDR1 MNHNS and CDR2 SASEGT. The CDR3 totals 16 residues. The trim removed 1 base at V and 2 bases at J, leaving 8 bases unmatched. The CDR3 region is CASSEGWGQPTYEQYF. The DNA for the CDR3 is TGTGCCAGCAGTGAAGGGTGGGGACAGCCCACCTACGAGCAGTACTTC.

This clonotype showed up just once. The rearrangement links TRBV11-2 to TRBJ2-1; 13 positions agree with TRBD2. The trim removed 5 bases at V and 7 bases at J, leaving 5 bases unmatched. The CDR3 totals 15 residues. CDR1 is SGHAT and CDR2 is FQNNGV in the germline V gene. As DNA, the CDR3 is TGTGCCAGCAGCGGGACTAGCGGGAAACGGAATGAGCAGTTCTTC. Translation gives CASSGTSGKRNEQFF.

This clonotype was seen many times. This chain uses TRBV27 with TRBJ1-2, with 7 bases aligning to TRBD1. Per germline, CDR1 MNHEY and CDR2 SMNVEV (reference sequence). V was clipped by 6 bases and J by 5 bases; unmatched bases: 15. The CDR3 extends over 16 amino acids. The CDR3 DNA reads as TGTGCCAGCAGACCCATAGCGGAACAGGGGTGGTATGGCTACACCTTC. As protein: CASRPIAEQGWYGYTF.

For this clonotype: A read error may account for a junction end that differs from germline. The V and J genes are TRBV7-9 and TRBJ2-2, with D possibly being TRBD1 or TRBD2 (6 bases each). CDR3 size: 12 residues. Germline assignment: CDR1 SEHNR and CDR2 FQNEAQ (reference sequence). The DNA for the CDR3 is TGTGCCAGCAGCAGAGACGGAGGGGGGCTGTTTTTT. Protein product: CASSRDGGGLFF. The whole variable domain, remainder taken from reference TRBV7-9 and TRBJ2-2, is DTGVSQNPRHKITKRGQNVTFRCDPISEHNRLYWYRQTLGQGPEFLTYFQNEAQLEKSRLLSDRFSAERPKGSFSTLEIQRTEQGDSAMYLCASSRDGGGLFFGEGSRLTVL.

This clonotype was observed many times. The CDR3 DNA reads TGCAGTGCTAGAGAAGGTAGCAATCAGCCCCAGCATTTT. Its protein product is CSAREGSNQPQHF. The chain is built from TRBV20-1 and TRBJ1-5; D call uncertain. The germline V gene has CDR1 DFQATT and CDR2 SNEGSKA (reference sequence). CDR3 length: 13 residues. V dropped 0 bases and J dropped 0 bases, with 3 bases sitting between them.

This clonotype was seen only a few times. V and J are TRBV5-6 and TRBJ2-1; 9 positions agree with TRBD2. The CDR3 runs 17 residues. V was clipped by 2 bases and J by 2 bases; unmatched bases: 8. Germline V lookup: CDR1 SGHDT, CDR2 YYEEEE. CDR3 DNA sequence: TGTGCCAGCAGCTTTCGACTAGCGGTCAATACCTACAATGAGCAGTTCTTC. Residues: CASSFRLAVNTYNEQFF.

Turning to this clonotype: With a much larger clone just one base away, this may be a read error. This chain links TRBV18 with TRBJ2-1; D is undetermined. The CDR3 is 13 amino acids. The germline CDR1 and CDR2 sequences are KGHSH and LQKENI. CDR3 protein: CTSSPGTEREQFF. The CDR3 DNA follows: TGTACCAGCTCACCCGGAACAGAACGTGAGCAGTTCTTC.

Written as DNA, the CDR3 is TGTGCCAGCAGCCCAGCGGACAGGAGCAATCAGCCCCAGCATTTT. Translation: CASSPADRSNQPQHF. The V gene is TRBV16, the J gene TRBJ1-5; the match to TRBD1 covers 7 bases. The CDR3 totals 15 residues. Trimming cost V 4 bases and J 1 base; bases outside gene matches: 4. Per germline, CDR1 KGHSY and CDR2 FQNENV.

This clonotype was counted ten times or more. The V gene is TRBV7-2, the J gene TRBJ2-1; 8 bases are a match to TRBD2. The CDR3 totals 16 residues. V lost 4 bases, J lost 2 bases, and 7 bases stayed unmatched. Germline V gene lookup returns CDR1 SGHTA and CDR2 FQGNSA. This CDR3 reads CASSSIAGLAYNEQFF. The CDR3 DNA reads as TGTGCCAGCAGCTCCATAGCGGGACTCGCCTACAATGAGCAGTTCTTC.

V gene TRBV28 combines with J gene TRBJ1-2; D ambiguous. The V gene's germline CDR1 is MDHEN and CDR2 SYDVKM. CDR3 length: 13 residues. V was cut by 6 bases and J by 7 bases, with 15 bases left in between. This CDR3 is CASSGRQGLGYTF. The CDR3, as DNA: TGTGCCAGCAGCGGCCGACAAGGCCTTGGCTACACCTTC.

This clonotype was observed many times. The CDR3 sequence is CASSQGQGYSGNQPQHF. CDR3 bases: TGTGCCAGCAGCCAGGGACAGGGGTACTCCGGCAATCAGCCCCAGCATTTT. This chain links TRBV2 with TRBJ1-5; 10 bases agree with TRBD1. This CDR3 contains 17 residues. V dropped 6 bases and J dropped 2; count of bases not matched to a gene: 10. The germline CDR1 and CDR2 sequences are SNHLY and FYNNEI.

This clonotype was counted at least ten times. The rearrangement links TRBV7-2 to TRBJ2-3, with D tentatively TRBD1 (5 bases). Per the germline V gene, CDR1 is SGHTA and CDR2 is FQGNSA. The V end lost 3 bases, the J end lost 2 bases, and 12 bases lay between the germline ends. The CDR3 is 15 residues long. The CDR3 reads CASSFRQINTDTQYF. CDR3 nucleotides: TGTGCCAGCAGCTTCAGACAGATTAACACAGATACGCAGTATTTT.

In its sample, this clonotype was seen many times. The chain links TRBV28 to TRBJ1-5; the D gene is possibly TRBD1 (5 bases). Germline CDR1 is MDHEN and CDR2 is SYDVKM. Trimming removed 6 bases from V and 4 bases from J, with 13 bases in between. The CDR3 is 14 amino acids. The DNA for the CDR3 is TGTGCCAGCAGCGCAACAGGAGATAATCAGCCCCAGCATTTT. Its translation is CASSATGDNQPQHF.

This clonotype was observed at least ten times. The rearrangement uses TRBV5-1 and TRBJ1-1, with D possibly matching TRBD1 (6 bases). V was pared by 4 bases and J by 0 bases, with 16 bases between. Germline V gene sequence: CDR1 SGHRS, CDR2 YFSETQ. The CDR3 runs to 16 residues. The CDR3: CASSKTGLLLNTEAFF. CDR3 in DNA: TGCGCCAGCAGCAAAACAGGGTTGTTATTGAACACTGAAGCTTTCTTT. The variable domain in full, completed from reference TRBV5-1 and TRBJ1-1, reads KAGVTQTPRYLIKTRGQQVTLSCSPISGHRSVSWYQQTPGQGLQFLFEYFSETQRNKGNFPGRFSGRQFSNSRSEMNVSTLELGDSALYLCASSKTGLLLNTEAFFGQGTRLTVV.

The CDR3, as DNA: TGTGCCAGCAGCCCCCCGGCTAGCGGGAGGGCCAGTGAGCAGTTCTTC. This codes for CASSPPASGRASEQFF. The rearrangement uses TRBV9 and TRBJ2-1; TRBD2 matches 12 bases. Germline-derived CDR1 and CDR2 are SGDLS and YYNGEE. V lost 4 bases to trimming and J lost 9 bases; unmatched junction nucleotides: 11. This CDR3 contains 16 residues.

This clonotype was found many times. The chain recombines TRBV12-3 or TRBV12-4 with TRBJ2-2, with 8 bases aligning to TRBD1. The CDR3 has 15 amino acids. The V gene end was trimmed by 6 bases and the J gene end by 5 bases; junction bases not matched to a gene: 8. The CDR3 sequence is CASRDRGGGTGELFF. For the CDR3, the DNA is TGTGCCAGCAGAGACAGGGGAGGAGGAACCGGGGAGCTGTTTTTT.

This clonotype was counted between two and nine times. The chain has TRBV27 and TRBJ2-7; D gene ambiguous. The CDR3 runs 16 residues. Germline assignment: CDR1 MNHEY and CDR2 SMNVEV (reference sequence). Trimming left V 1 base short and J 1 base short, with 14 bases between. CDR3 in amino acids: CASSLWASGGSYEQYF. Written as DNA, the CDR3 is TGTGCCAGCAGTTTATGGGCTTCGGGCGGATCCTACGAGCAGTACTTC.

The CDR3 nucleotides read TGTGCCAGCAGCTTAGCGTGGGGCAGGGCGGTATCTCCCCCGTCGGTGACCCAGTACTTC. Its protein product is CASSLAWGRAVSPPSVTQYF. This rearrangement joins TRBV7-2 to TRBJ2-5; D is perhaps TRBD1 (5 bases). The V gene's germline CDR1 is SGHTA and CDR2 FQGNSA. The CDR3 is 20 amino acids. V was pared by 0 bases and J by 7 bases, with 30 bases between.

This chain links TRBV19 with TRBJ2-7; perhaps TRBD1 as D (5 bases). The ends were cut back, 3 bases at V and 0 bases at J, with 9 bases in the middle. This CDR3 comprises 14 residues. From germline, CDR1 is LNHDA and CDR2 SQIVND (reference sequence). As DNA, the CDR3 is TGTGCCAGTAGTATGGCAGGGAACTCCTACGAGCAGTACTTC. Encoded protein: CASSMAGNSYEQYF.